This T cell receptor beta chain was documented in a study of blood T cell repertoires in COVID-19. Study-wide background: Samples came from the United States, Italy and Spain, spanning acute and convalescent COVID-19. Nucleic acid was either cDNA or gDNA, and it came from T cells, B-cell-depleted T cells, or PBMCs.

In the source study's methods: Amplification from reference gene primers served as the basis for estimated nucleated cell counts. Assay: immunoSEQ multiplex PCR; the TCRdb copy retains only in-frame clones and omits some. The V and J calls and clone size come from that table; D and trimming were worked out from the DNA. The data contain around 64,000 clones, less than 80% of them seen just once; the ten biggest clones take up under 3.5%. The source of this sequence is a man aged 60 to 75 with acute or convalescent COVID-19. What was sequenced was peripheral blood.

The CDR3 here is CASSLSAEIYTQYF. CDR3 bases: TGTGCCAGCAGCTTATCGGCGGAGATTTATACGCAGTATTTT. The rearrangement joins TRBV7-2 to TRBJ2-3; no firm D call. The CDR3 loop spans 14 amino acids. The germline V gene encodes CDR1 SGHTA and CDR2 FQGNSA. V lost 2 bases and J lost 7, with 13 bases in between.